Below, one T cell receptor beta chain is given with its context. The record originates from a study of blood T cell repertoires in COVID-19. The assay was immunoSEQ multiplex PCR, and TCRdb's table has in-frame clones only and misses some. The table records some 71,000 clones, around 90% of them present only once. Trimming left V 2 bases short and J 6 bases short, with 18 bases between. There are 15 residues in the CDR3. Per germline, CDR1 SQVTM and CDR2 ANQGSEA. This sequence joins TRBV29-1 and TRBJ2-3, with a possible D match to TRBD2 (5 bases). The TCR was taken from a man aged 45 to 65 with acute or convalescent COVID-19. Source material: peripheral blood. This chain's CDR3 is CSVESSGSAPDTQYF. Written as DNA, the CDR3 is TGCAGCGTTGAAAGTAGTGGGAGCGCACCGGATACGCAGTATTTT.